The 27 T cell receptor beta chains listed next were all sequenced from one sample in a study of identifying expanded T cells in peripheral blood. Sequencing was performed with immunoSEQ multiplex PCR; in TCRdb, only in-frame clones are kept and a portion is missing. In the table there are 95,000 or so clones, roughly 86% of which are singletons. The sample was blood. The receptors originated from a person between 18 and 70 years old in good health.

This chain connects TRBV5-4 to TRBJ2-1; either TRBD1 or TRBD2 may fit D (5 bases each). Germline CDR1 SGHNT, CDR2 YYREEE (reference sequence). Trimming shortened V by 0 bases and J by 4 bases, and 14 bases separated the two germline ends. The CDR3 length is 16 residues. This CDR3 reads CASSLEGSNLYNEQFF. In DNA form, the CDR3 reads TGTGCCAGCAGCTTGGAGGGGAGTAACCTTTACAATGAGCAGTTCTTC.

The chain uses TRBV6-6 and TRBJ1-4; no reliable D call. This CDR3 spans 12 amino acids. Germline CDR1 MNHNY, CDR2 SVGAGI (reference sequence). The ends were cut back, 2 bases at V and 12 bases at J, with 10 bases in the middle. The CDR3 is CASSYAREELFF. The CDR3, as DNA: TGTGCCAGCAGTTACGCCCGTGAGGAACTGTTTTTT.

V is TRBV30 and J is TRBJ2-3, with D perhaps TRBD1 (6 bases). V lost 4 bases, J lost 1 base, and 9 bases lay in between. Germline loops: CDR1 GTSNPN, CDR2 SVGIG (reference sequence). The CDR3 is 13 residues long. The CDR3 coding sequence is TGTGCCTGGAACAGGGACCGCACAGATACGCAGTATTTT. It encodes CAWNRDRTDTQYF.

The genes are TRBV19 and TRBJ1-2; a possible D gene is TRBD1 (6 bases). Germline CDR1 reads LNHDA; CDR2 reads SQIVND (reference sequence). Trimming removed 7 bases at V and 8 bases at J, with 26 bases between. The CDR3 extends over 16 amino acids. The CDR3, as DNA: TGTGCCAGTACCTACCCCGGCGTAACAGCAGGGGACGGCTACACCTTC. This codes for CASTYPGVTAGDGYTF. Filled out from reference TRBV19 and TRBJ1-2, the complete variable domain reads DGGITQSPKYLFRKEGQNVTLSCEQNLNHDAMYWYRQDPGQGLRLIYYSQIVNDFQKGDIAEGYSVSREKKESFPLTVTSAQKNPTAFYLCASTYPGVTAGDGYTFGSGTRLTVV.

V usage is TRBV13 and J usage is TRBJ2-1, with TRBD1 identical over 7 bases. J gave up 7 bases and V 6 bases, and 15 bases lay outside the gene matches. The V gene's germline CDR1 is PRHDT and CDR2 FYEKMQ (reference sequence). The CDR3 totals 16 residues. The CDR3 spells CASSFRGWGRGNEQFF. CDR3 DNA: TGTGCCAGCAGTTTTAGAGGCTGGGGCAGGGGGAATGAGCAGTTCTTC.

This clone was picked up a small number of times. The same CDR3 arises from other DNA sequences in this sample as well. V and J are TRBV27 and TRBJ1-1, with D unclear. This CDR3 has 13 amino acids. Germline V CDR1 and CDR2: MNHEY, SMNVEV (reference sequence). Trimming left V 2 bases short and J 0 bases short, with 4 bases between. CDR3 bases: TGTGCCAGCAGTTTACAGGTGAACACTGAAGCTTTCTTT. Protein: CASSLQVNTEAFF.

This clone was counted between two and nine times. The chain carries TRBV6-1 and TRBJ2-7; 10 bases agree with TRBD2. J was trimmed by 6 bases and V by 9 bases; bases with no gene match: 8. The germline V gene has CDR1 MNHNS and CDR2 SASEGT. This CDR3 is 13 amino acids long. CDR3 in amino acids: CASTFERGGEQYF. The CDR3 DNA is TGTGCCAGTACCTTCGAGCGGGGGGGCGAGCAGTACTTC.

This chain joins TRBV2 and TRBJ2-2; D unclear. Trimming cost V 7 bases and J 6 bases, with 15 bases left between them. The CDR3 has 14 residues. CDR1 SNHLY and CDR2 FYNNEI come from the germline V gene. In DNA, the CDR3 is TGTGCCAGCACTACAACGGGCAGACCCGGGGAGCTGTTTTTT. It specifies CASTTTGRPGELFF.

This chain joins TRBV6-5 and TRBJ2-1; a possible D gene is TRBD1 (5 bases). The CDR3 spans 11 residues. Looked up from germline, CDR1 is MNHEY and CDR2 is SVGAGI. Trimming left V 2 bases short and J 13 bases short, with 9 bases between. This CDR3 is CASSYGANQFF. CDR3 bases: TGTGCCAGCAGTTACGGGGCGAACCAGTTCTTC.

J is TRBJ2-1 and V is TRBV4-3; 7 bases map to TRBD1. This CDR3 comprises 15 residues. The germline CDR1 and CDR2 sequences are LGHNA and YSLEER. The V segment lost 1 base and the J segment 7 bases; nucleotides outside the gene matches: 7. The CDR3 region is CASSQGTGVANEQFF. The CDR3 DNA is TGCGCCAGCAGCCAAGGTACAGGGGTGGCGAATGAGCAGTTCTTC.

The chain carries TRBV30 and TRBJ1-3; D possibly corresponds to TRBD1 (6 bases). The CDR3 extends over 13 amino acids. Trimming shortened V by 7 bases and J by 0 bases, and 10 bases separated the two germline ends. CDR1 and CDR2 (germline): GTSNPN, SVGIG (reference sequence). CDR3 DNA: TGTGCCTTCAGCAGGGGCTCTGGAAACACCATATATTTT. Its translation: CAFSRGSGNTIYF.

The chain combines TRBV21-1 with TRBJ1-2; TRBD1 reflects the table's D call only, with no check against the DNA. TRBV21-1 is a pseudogene locus. This CDR3 is built from 21 residues. DNA for the CDR3: TGTGCCAGCAGCACCCTAACACACCTTTTTTCCCCAGGGGAGTACTTCTATGGCTACACCTTC. It specifies CASSTLTHLFSPGEYFYGYTF.

The chain couples TRBV5-1 to TRBJ2-3; D is ambiguous. Germline V CDR1 and CDR2: SGHRS, YFSETQ. The CDR3 is made up of 11 amino acids. The V end lost 1 base, the J end lost 6 bases, and 3 bases lay between the germline ends. The CDR3 DNA reads TGCGCCAGCAGCTTGTATGATACGCAGTATTTT. This encodes CASSLYDTQYF.

This clone has only one observation. The V call is TRBV11-2, the J call TRBJ1-6; 9 nucleotides align to TRBD1. Looked up from germline, CDR1 is SGHAT and CDR2 is FQNNGV. The ends lost 0 bases at V and 8 bases at J; junction bases unmatched: 5. The CDR3 runs to 16 residues. In DNA form, the CDR3 reads TGTGCCAGCAGCTTAGATCCCGGACAGGGGCATTCACCCCTCCACTTT. This sequence encodes CASSLDPGQGHSPLHF.

The chain couples TRBV14 to TRBJ2-2, with D possibly being TRBD2 (5 bases). CDR1 is SGHDN, CDR2 FVKESK, per germline. There are 13 residues in the CDR3. Trimming pared 2 bases from V and 7 bases from J, leaving 8 bases between. The CDR3: CASSQQAVGELFF. The CDR3 region has the DNA TGTGCCAGCAGCCAACAAGCGGTCGGGGAGCTGTTTTTT.

The V call is TRBV11-3, the J call TRBJ2-5; D ambiguous. In germline, CDR1 is SGHNT, CDR2 YENEEA. Trimming removed 5 bases at V and 0 bases at J, with 13 bases between. The CDR3 totals 15 residues. The CDR3: CASSTTYTNQETQYF. CDR3 DNA: TGTGCCAGCAGCACCACCTACACTAACCAAGAGACCCAGTACTTC.

The chain links TRBV7-6 to TRBJ2-2; D is possibly TRBD1 or TRBD2 (5 bases each). V was clipped by 1 base and J by 3 bases, with 12 bases between them. This CDR3 has 16 residues. Germline values: CDR1 SGHVS, CDR2 FNYEAQ. The CDR3 region has the DNA TGTGCCAGCAGCTTAGGCCAGGGACCGTACACCGGGGAGCTGTTTTTT. Residues: CASSLGQGPYTGELFF.

This sequence joins TRBV4-1 and TRBJ1-2; D uncertain. Germline V CDR1 and CDR2: MGHRA, YSYEKL. This CDR3 has 13 amino acids. Trimming left V 3 bases short and J 4 bases short, with 9 bases between. In nucleotides, the CDR3 is TGCGCCAGCAGCCACCCGGGCAGCTATGGCTACACCTTC. Its translation is CASSHPGSYGYTF.

Only one count was recorded for this clone. The chain joins TRBV19 to TRBJ1-1; the match to TRBD1 covers 8 bases. Germline V gives CDR1 LNHDA, CDR2 SQIVND (reference sequence). Trimming at V came to 5 bases and at J to 4 bases, leaving 12 bases not matched to a gene. This CDR3 contains 16 residues. The DNA of the CDR3 is TGTGCCAGTAGTCCTACAGGGGGAGGCCGGGTCACTGAAGCTTTCTTT. Protein product: CASSPTGGGRVTEAFF.

The sample holds many counts of this clone. V gene TRBV7-9 combines with J gene TRBJ1-1; D is uncertain. This CDR3 region has 12 residues. V lost 5 bases to trimming and J lost 11 bases, with 15 bases between them. CDR1 is SEHNR, CDR2 FQNEAQ, per germline (reference sequence). In nucleotides, the CDR3 is TGTGCCAGCAGCCTACGGACCCTGAACGCTTTCTTT. It translates to CASSLRTLNAFF. Full variable domain (remainder filled in from reference TRBV7-9 and TRBJ1-1): DTGVSQNPRHKITKRGQNVTFRCDPISEHNRLYWYRQTLGQGPEFLTYFQNEAQLEKSRLLSDRFSAERPKGSFSTLEIQRTEQGDSAMYLCASSLRTLNAFFGQGTRLTVV.

The chain uses TRBV18 and TRBJ1-4, with D possibly being TRBD1 (6 bases). This CDR3 spans 15 amino acids. Germline-derived CDR1 and CDR2 are KGHSH and LQKENI. Trimming removed 0 bases from V and 8 bases from J, with 13 bases in between. This CDR3 reads CASSPPGAGEEKLFF. DNA of the CDR3: TGTGCCAGCTCACCACCCGGGGCAGGGGAGGAAAAACTGTTTTTT.

The sample holds one count of this clone. The chain recombines TRBV5-1 with TRBJ2-3, with 10 bases matching TRBD2. Germline CDR1 reads SGHRS; CDR2 reads YFSETQ. V lost 8 bases and J lost 4; bases outside the gene matches: 13. This CDR3 is built from 16 residues. The CDR3 bases are TGCGCCAGTCAGGGGGCCTCGGGACTAGCGTCAGATACGCAGTATTTT. As protein: CASQGASGLASDTQYF.

This clone was picked up a small number of times. This chain links TRBV25-1 with TRBJ1-6; maybe TRBD1 (6 bases). The CDR3 has 13 amino acids. Trimming stripped 5 bases from V and 9 bases from J, with 11 bases between. Germline V gene data show CDR1 as MGHDK and CDR2 as SYGVNS. The chain's CDR3 is CASSSQDSSPLHF. The DNA for the CDR3 is TGTGCCAGCAGTTCCCAGGACAGTTCACCCCTCCACTTT.

V and J are TRBV6-4 and TRBJ2-7, with D possibly matching TRBD2 (6 bases). Germline assignment: CDR1 MRHNA and CDR2 SNTAGT. The CDR3 is made up of 13 amino acids. Between the trimmed V and J ends, which lost 1 base and 6 bases, there was a span of 10 bases. The CDR3 bases are TGTGCCAGCAGTGACTACCTGGGGGGCGAGCAGTACTTC. Translation gives CASSDYLGGEQYF.

The CDR3 DNA sequence: TGTGCCAGCACCGGTGATACAGGGTCCTACGAGCAGTACTTC. This encodes CASTGDTGSYEQYF. The genes are TRBV7-2 and TRBJ2-7, with TRBD1 as a possible D gene (6 bases). Per the germline V gene, CDR1 is SGHTA and CDR2 is FQGNSA. V lost 7 bases and J lost 1, with 14 bases in between. This CDR3 is 14 amino acids long.

This sequence joins TRBV29-1 and TRBJ2-7, with D perhaps matching TRBD2 (7 bases). Trimming pared 6 bases from V and 5 bases from J, leaving 11 bases between. From germline, CDR1 is SQVTM and CDR2 ANQGSEA. CDR3 size: 11 residues. The CDR3, as DNA: TGCAGCGTCGGCGGGGGCCACGAGCAGTACTTC. Encoded protein: CSVGGGHEQYF.

In its sample, this clone was seen a few times. V gene TRBV7-3 combines with J gene TRBJ2-3; D not certain. The ends were cut back, 0 bases at V and 1 base at J, with 5 bases in the middle. CDR1 is SGHTA, CDR2 FQGTGA, per germline. The CDR3 covers 14 residues. The CDR3 spells CASSLTGRTDTQYF. The CDR3 DNA is TGTGCCAGCAGCTTAACAGGGCGCACAGATACGCAGTATTTT.